What follows are 23 T cell receptor beta chains derived from one specimen sequenced in a study of beta chain features in type 1 diabetes. Findings and caveats of the study: Among patients with Type 1 diabetes, TCRB CDR3s were moderately but significantly shorter in every one of the four CD4+ subsets.

What these receptors recognize is not known. Every bit of the isolated RNA underwent reverse transcription, so sequencing read expressed TCRB transcripts. Some clones are missing from TCRdb's copy, which holds only in-frame ones; the method was immunoSEQ multiplex PCR. The repertoire holds a few hundred thousand clones, with 16% as singletons. Source material: naive CD4+ T cells from blood. Receptor source: a young man with type 1 diabetes.

The V gene is TRBV29-1, the J gene TRBJ1-1; weak D call: TRBD1 (6 bases). CDR1 is SQVTM and CDR2 is ANQGSEA in the germline V gene. V lost 6 bases to trimming and J lost 1 base, with 9 bases between them. This CDR3 contains 12 residues. The CDR3: CSVGQPNTEAFF. The CDR3, as DNA: TGCAGCGTAGGACAGCCGAACACTGAAGCTTTCTTT.

This clone was observed a few times. This chain connects TRBV27 to TRBJ2-5, with 7 nucleotides matching TRBD1. With 4 bases clipped from V and 2 bases from J, the junction kept 4 bases outside the gene matches. Germline V gene sequence: CDR1 MNHEY, CDR2 SMNVEV (reference sequence). CDR3 length: 14 amino acids. The CDR3 nucleotides read TGTGCCAGCAGTTCGGGACAGTCTCAAGAGACCCAGTACTTC. The encoded protein is CASSSGQSQETQYF.

This clone came up a few times. The rearrangement links TRBV5-1 to TRBJ2-5; tentatively, D is TRBD2 (6 bases). Germline V gene sequence: CDR1 SGHRS, CDR2 YFSETQ. There are 13 residues in the CDR3. The V end lost 4 bases, the J end lost 2 bases, and 9 bases lay between the germline ends. CDR3 DNA: TGCGCCAGCAGCGGTGGGACTCAAGAGACCCAGTACTTC. Amino acid sequence: CASSGGTQETQYF.

V is TRBV5-1 and J is TRBJ1-1; perhaps TRBD1 as D (6 bases). Between the trimmed V and J ends, which lost 0 bases and 4 bases, there was a span of 10 bases. This CDR3 has 14 amino acids. Germline CDR1 is SGHRS and CDR2 is YFSETQ. The CDR3 loop reads CASSLELGGTEAFF. The CDR3 coding sequence is TGCGCCAGCAGCTTGGAGCTAGGGGGCACTGAAGCTTTCTTT.

The chain employs TRBV7-8 and TRBJ2-7; 11 nucleotides line up with TRBD2. This CDR3 has 15 residues. CDR1 is SGHVS, CDR2 FQNEAQ, per germline. V trimming: 4 bases; J trimming: 2 bases; junction bases outside the gene matches: 4. The CDR3: CASSSLLAGAYEQYF. The CDR3 DNA reads as TGTGCCAGCAGCTCTTTACTAGCGGGGGCCTACGAGCAGTACTTC.

The chain is built from TRBV9 and TRBJ2-1; TRBD2 matches at 13 bases. V trimming: 4 bases; J trimming: 8 bases; junction bases outside the gene matches: 18. The CDR3 runs 19 residues. CDR1 is SGDLS and CDR2 is YYNGEE in the germline V gene. In DNA form, the CDR3 reads TGTGCCAGCAGCAGGGCGGCCGGGACTAGCGGGACTCCGGGGGATGAGCAGTTCTTC. It translates to CASSRAAGTSGTPGDEQFF.

This chain uses TRBV13 with TRBJ2-2; the D is unclear. This CDR3 is built from 13 residues. Germline values: CDR1 PRHDT, CDR2 FYEKMQ (reference sequence). V shed 0 bases and J shed 7 bases, with 6 bases lying between them. The chain's CDR3 is CASSLGEYGELFF. The CDR3 region has the DNA TGTGCCAGCAGCTTAGGGGAGTACGGGGAGCTGTTTTTT. Complete variable domain (other parts from reference TRBV13 and TRBJ2-2): AAGVIQSPRHLIKEKRETATLKCYPIPRHDTVYWYQQGPGQDPQFLISFYEKMQSDKGSIPDRFSAQQFSDYHSELNMSSLELGDSALYFCASSLGEYGELFFGEGSRLTVL.

The CDR3 is CASSYPMTGNEQYF. CDR3 sequence (DNA): TGTGCCAGCAGCTACCCTATGACAGGGAACGAGCAGTACTTC. The V and J genes are TRBV7-9 and TRBJ2-7; 7 bases match TRBD1. The CDR3 has 14 residues. The V segment lost 4 bases and the J segment 5 bases; nucleotides outside the gene matches: 8. Germline V lookup: CDR1 SEHNR, CDR2 FQNEAQ (reference sequence).

There are a few counts of this clone. This chain links TRBV5-1 with TRBJ2-7; TRBD1 aligns across 7 bases. V lost 4 bases and J lost 7; bases outside the gene matches: 23. Germline assignment: CDR1 SGHRS and CDR2 YFSETQ. This CDR3 has 18 residues. The CDR3, as DNA: TGCGCCAGCAGCCAGTCCCCGTACGGGACAGCGACGTTGGGGGAGCAGTACTTC. Its translation is CASSQSPYGTATLGEQYF. Using reference TRBV5-1 and TRBJ2-7 for the parts outside the CDR3, the full variable domain is KAGVTQTPRYLIKTRGQQVTLSCSPISGHRSVSWYQQTPGQGLQFLFEYFSETQRNKGNFPGRFSGRQFSNSRSEMNVSTLELGDSALYLCASSQSPYGTATLGEQYFGPGTRLTVT.

This chain links TRBV4-1 with TRBJ1-5; D may be TRBD1 (6 bases). The CDR3 is 17 amino acids. V dropped 1 base and J dropped 2 bases, with 15 bases sitting between them. Germline CDR1 and CDR2: MGHRA and YSYEKL. Here the CDR3 DNA reads TGCGCCAGCAGCCAAGTAATGTTAGCAGGGGGCAATCAGCCCCAGCATTTT. Its translation: CASSQVMLAGGNQPQHF.

This clone was counted a few times. The rearrangement uses TRBV29-1 and TRBJ2-2; D perhaps matches TRBD1 (5 bases). Trimming stripped 7 bases from V and 2 bases from J, with 11 bases between. The germline V gene encodes CDR1 SQVTM and CDR2 ANQGSEA. The CDR3 loop spans 13 amino acids. The CDR3 sequence: CSASWGNTGELFF. The CDR3 DNA reads TGCAGCGCCAGCTGGGGCAACACCGGGGAGCTGTTTTTT.

V and J are TRBV7-6 and TRBJ2-3; D is perhaps TRBD2 (5 bases). V lost 3 bases and J lost 2, with 15 bases in between. Germline CDR1 is SGHVS and CDR2 is FNYEAQ. The length of the CDR3 is 16 residues. CDR3 region: CASSLRSEGTTDTQYF. CDR3 nucleotide sequence: TGTGCCAGCAGCTTGAGAAGTGAGGGAACCACAGATACGCAGTATTTT.

J is TRBJ2-7 and V is TRBV7-2; D could derive from TRBD1 or TRBD2 (5 bases each). Germline values: CDR1 SGHTA, CDR2 FQGNSA. Trimming stripped 4 bases from V and 4 bases from J, with 11 bases between. The CDR3 covers 13 residues. As DNA, the CDR3 is TGTGCCAGCAGCTCGGGACGGAGATACGAGCAGTACTTC. This sequence encodes CASSSGRRYEQYF.

This clone was counted only a few times. Different DNA sequences within this sample yield the same CDR3. This chain joins TRBV28 and TRBJ1-1; no reliable D call. The length of the CDR3 is 11 residues. In germline, CDR1 is MDHEN, CDR2 SYDVKM. Trimming cost V 3 bases and J 2 bases, with 1 base left between them. The DNA for the CDR3 is TGTGCCAGCAGTTTCAACACTGAAGCTTTCTTT. This sequence encodes CASSFNTEAFF.

The chain joins TRBV9 to TRBJ1-1, with D maybe TRBD1 (5 bases). This CDR3 has 16 residues. CDR1 is SGDLS, CDR2 YYNGEE, per germline. V lost 2 bases and J lost 3, with 17 bases in between. DNA for the CDR3: TGTGCCAGCAGCGTCCGACAGACCCCCTGGGACACTGAAGCTTTCTTT. Its protein product is CASSVRQTPWDTEAFF.

The rearrangement links TRBV23-1 to TRBJ2-1; D is uncertain. TRBV23-1 counts as an open reading frame of uncertain function. The CDR3 has 8 residues. Deletions cut 11 bases from V and 16 bases from J, with 12 bases between. Here the CDR3 reads CAGKKYFF. CDR3 sequence (DNA): TGCGCCGGGAAAAAGTACTTCTTC.

Only a few counts were recorded for this clone. The genes are TRBV4-2 and TRBJ2-1, with TRBD1 identical over 10 bases. The CDR3 spans 15 residues. Trimming removed 5 bases from V and 8 bases from J; junction bases left unmatched: 9. Germline V gene sequence: CDR1 LGHNA, CDR2 YNFKEQ. In DNA, the CDR3 is TGTGCCAGCAGCTTAGGACAGGGGGGTGAGCATGAGCAGTTCTTC. This gives the protein CASSLGQGGEHEQFF.

V and J are TRBV14 and TRBJ2-1, with 9 bases matching TRBD2. J was trimmed by 11 bases and V by 1 base; bases with no gene match: 6. The CDR3 length is 14 residues. The V gene's germline CDR1 is SGHDN and CDR2 FVKESK. The CDR3: CASSQVGLARKQFF. The DNA of the CDR3 is TGTGCCAGCAGCCAAGTTGGACTAGCGAGAAAGCAGTTCTTC. Full variable domain (outside the CDR3, taken from reference TRBV14 and TRBJ2-1): EAGVTQFPSHSVIEKGQTVTLRCDPISGHDNLYWYRRVMGKEIKFLLHFVKESKQDESGMPNNRFLAERTGGTYSTLKVQPAELEDSGVYFCASSQVGLARKQFFGPGTRLTVL.

This clone has more than one count but fewer than ten. The gene calls are TRBV30 and TRBJ1-5; D unresolved. CDR3 length equals 13 residues. V shed 5 bases and J shed 3 bases, with 11 bases lying between them. Germline V lookup: CDR1 GTSNPN, CDR2 SVGIG (reference sequence). In DNA form, the CDR3 reads TGTGCCTGGGGCACAGCAGACAATCAGCCCCAGCATTTT. This sequence encodes CAWGTADNQPQHF.

The chain combines TRBV9 with TRBJ1-5; D call uncertain. This CDR3 is 15 amino acids long. V shed 4 bases and J shed 0 bases, with 11 bases lying between them. From germline, CDR1 is SGDLS and CDR2 YYNGEE. Written as DNA, the CDR3 is TGTGCCAGCAGCCCTACCCCGAATAGCAATCAGCCCCAGCATTTT. Its translation is CASSPTPNSNQPQHF.

This chain links TRBV29-1 with TRBJ2-5; D is ambiguous. Trimming left V 6 bases short and J 2 bases short, with 13 bases between. The length of the CDR3 is 13 residues. Germline assignment: CDR1 SQVTM and CDR2 ANQGSEA. CDR3 bases: TGCAGCGTGGAGCTGGGGTCGCAAGAGACCCAGTACTTC. It codes for CSVELGSQETQYF.

This clone has a handful of counts. The chain is built from TRBV29-1 and TRBJ2-7; D might be TRBD2 (6 bases). Trimming cost V 4 bases and J 2 bases, with 12 bases left between them. From germline, CDR1 is SQVTM and CDR2 ANQGSEA. This CDR3 has 13 residues. The CDR3 region has the DNA TGCAGCGTTGGGGGACTTGCCACCTACGAGCAGTACTTC. Translating gives CSVGGLATYEQYF.

V gene TRBV15 combines with J gene TRBJ1-2; D is possibly TRBD1 (6 bases). This CDR3 comprises 15 residues. Germline-derived CDR1 and CDR2 are LNHNV and YYDKDF (reference sequence). Trimming left V 3 bases short and J 2 bases short, with 13 bases between. CDR3 sequence reads: CATSRDPQGNYGYTF. The CDR3 DNA reads as TGTGCCACCAGCAGGGATCCACAGGGAAACTATGGCTACACCTTC. Using reference TRBV15 and TRBJ1-2 for the parts outside the CDR3, the full variable domain is DAMVIQNPRYQVTQFGKPVTLSCSQTLNHNVMYWYQQKSSQAPKLLFHYYDKDFNNEADTPDNFQSRRPNTSFCFLDIRSPGLGDTAMYLCATSRDPQGNYGYTFGSGTRLTVV.